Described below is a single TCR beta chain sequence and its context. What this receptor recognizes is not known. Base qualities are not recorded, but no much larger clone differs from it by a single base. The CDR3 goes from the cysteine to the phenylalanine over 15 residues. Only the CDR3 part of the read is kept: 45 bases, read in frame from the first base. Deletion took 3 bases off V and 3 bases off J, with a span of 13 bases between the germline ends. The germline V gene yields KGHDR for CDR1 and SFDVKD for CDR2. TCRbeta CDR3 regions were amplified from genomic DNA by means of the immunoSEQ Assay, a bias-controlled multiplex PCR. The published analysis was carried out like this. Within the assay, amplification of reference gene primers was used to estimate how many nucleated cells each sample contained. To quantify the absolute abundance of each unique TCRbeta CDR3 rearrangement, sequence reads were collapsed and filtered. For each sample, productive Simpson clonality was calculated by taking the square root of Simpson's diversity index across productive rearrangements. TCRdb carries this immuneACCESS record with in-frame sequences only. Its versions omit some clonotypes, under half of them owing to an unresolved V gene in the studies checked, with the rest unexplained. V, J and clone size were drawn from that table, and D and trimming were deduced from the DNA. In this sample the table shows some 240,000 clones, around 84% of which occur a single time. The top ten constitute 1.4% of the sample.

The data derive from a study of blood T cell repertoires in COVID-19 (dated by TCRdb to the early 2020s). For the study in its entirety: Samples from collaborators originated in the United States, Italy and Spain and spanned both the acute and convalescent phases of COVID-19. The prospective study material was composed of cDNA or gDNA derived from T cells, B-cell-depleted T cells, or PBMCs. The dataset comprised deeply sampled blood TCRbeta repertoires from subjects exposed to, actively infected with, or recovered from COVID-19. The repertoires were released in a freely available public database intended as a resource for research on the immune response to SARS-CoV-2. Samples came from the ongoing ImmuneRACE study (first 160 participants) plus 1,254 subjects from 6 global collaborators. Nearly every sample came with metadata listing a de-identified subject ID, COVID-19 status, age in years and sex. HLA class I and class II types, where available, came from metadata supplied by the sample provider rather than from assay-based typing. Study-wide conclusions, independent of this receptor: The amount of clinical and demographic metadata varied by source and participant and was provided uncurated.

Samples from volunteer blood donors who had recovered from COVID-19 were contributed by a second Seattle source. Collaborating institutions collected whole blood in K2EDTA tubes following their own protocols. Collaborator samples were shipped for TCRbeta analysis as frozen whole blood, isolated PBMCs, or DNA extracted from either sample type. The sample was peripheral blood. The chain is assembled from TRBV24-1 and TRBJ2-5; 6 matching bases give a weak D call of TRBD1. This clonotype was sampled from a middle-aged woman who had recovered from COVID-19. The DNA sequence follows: TGTGCCACCAGTGATCCGGGACAAATAGAAGAGACCCAGTACTTC. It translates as CATSDPGQIEETQYF.